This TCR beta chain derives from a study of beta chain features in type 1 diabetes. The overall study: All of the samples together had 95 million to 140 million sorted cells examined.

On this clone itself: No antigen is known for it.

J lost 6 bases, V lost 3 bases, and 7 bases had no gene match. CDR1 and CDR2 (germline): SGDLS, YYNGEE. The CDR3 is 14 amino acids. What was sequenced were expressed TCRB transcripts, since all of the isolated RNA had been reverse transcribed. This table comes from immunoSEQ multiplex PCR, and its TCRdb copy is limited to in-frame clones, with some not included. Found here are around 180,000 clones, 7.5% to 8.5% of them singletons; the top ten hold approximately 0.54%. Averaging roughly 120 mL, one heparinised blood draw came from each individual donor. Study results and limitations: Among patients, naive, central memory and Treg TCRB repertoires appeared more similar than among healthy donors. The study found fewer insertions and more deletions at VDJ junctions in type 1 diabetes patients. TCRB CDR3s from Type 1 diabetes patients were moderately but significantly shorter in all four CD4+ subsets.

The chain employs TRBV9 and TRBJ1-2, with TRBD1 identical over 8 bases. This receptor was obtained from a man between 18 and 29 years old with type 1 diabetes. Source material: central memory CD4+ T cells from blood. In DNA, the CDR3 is TGTGCCAGCAGCGGACCTTACAGGGGGAATGGCTACACCTTC. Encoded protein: CASSGPYRGNGYTF.